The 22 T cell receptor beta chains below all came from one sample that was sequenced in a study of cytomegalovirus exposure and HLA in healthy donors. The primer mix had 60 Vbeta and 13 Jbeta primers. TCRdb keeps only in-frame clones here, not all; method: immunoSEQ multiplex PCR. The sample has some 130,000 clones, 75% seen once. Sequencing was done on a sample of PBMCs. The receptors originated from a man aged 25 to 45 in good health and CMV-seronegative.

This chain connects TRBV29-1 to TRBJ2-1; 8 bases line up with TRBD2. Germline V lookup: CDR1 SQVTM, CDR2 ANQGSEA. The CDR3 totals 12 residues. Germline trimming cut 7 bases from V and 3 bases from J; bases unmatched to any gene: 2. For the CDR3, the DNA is TGCAGCGGACTAGCGAACTACAATGAGCAGTTCTTC. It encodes CSGLANYNEQFF.

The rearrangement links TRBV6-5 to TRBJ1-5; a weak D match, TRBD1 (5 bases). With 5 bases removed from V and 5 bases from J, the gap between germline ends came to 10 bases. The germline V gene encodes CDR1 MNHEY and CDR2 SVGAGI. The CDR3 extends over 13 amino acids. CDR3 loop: CASSVDRYQPQHF. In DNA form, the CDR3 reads TGTGCCAGCAGTGTTGACAGATATCAGCCCCAGCATTTT.

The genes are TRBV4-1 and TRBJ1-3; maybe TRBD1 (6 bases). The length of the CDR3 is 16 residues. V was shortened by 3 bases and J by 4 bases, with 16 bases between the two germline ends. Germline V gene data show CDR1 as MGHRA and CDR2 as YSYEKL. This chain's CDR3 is CASSHVGGTGGNTIYF. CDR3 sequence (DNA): TGCGCCAGCAGCCACGTCGGCGGTACAGGGGGAAACACCATATATTTT.

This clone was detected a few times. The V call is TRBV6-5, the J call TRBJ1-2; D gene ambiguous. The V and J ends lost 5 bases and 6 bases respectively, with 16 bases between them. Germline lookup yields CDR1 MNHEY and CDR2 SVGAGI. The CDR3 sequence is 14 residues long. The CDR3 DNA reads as TGTGCCAGCAGTGAGGGCGGTCAAGGAAATGGCTACACCTTC. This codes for CASSEGGQGNGYTF.

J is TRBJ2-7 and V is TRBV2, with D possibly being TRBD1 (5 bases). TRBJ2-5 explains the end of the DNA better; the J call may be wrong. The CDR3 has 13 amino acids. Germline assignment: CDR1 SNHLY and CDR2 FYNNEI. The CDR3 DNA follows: TGTGCCAGCGGGGCGGCCCATCGGGAGACCCAGTACTTC. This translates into CASGAAHRETQYF.

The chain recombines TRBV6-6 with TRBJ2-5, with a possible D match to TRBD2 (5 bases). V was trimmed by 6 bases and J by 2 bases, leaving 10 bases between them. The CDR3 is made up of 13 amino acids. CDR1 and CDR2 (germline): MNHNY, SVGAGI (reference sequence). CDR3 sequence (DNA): TGTGCCAGCAGCCCACGGGGTCAAGAGACCCAGTACTTC. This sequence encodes CASSPRGQETQYF.

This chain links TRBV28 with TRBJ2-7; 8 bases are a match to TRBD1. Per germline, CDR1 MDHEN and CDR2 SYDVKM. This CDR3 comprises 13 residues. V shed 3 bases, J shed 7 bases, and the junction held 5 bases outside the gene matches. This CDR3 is CASSLATGEEQYF. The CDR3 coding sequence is TGTGCCAGCAGTTTGGCGACAGGGGAAGAGCAGTACTTC.

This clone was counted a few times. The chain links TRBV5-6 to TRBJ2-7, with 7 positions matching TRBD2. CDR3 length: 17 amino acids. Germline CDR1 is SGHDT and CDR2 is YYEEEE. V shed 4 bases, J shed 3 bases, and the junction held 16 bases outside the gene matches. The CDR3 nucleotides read TGTGCCAGCAGCCGACTGGCGGGGGACCCACTGATCTACGAGCAGTACTTC. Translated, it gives CASSRLAGDPLIYEQYF.

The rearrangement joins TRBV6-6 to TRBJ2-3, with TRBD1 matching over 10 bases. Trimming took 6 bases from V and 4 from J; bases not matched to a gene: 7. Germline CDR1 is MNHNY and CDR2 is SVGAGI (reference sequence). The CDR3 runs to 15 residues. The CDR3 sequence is CASSPTGGSADTQYF. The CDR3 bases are TGTGCCAGCAGCCCGACAGGGGGCAGCGCAGATACGCAGTATTTT.

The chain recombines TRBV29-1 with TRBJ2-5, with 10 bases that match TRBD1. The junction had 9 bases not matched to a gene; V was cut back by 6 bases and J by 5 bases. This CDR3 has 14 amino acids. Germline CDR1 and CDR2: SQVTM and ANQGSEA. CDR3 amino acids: CSVSTGGREETQYF. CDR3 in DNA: TGCAGCGTATCGACAGGGGGCAGGGAGGAGACCCAGTACTTC.

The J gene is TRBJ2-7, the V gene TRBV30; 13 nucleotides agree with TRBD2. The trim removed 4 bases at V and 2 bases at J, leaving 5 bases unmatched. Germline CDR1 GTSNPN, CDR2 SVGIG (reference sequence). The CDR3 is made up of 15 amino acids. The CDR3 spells CAWKLAGGGPYEQYF. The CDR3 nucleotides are TGTGCCTGGAAACTAGCGGGGGGGGGCCCCTACGAGCAGTACTTC.

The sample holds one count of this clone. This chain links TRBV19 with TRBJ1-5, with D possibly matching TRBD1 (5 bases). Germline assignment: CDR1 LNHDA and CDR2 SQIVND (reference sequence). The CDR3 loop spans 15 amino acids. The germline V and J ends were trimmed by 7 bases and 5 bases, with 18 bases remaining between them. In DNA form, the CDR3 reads TGTGCCAGTAATTCCCGGGACGGGGGGGATCAGCCCCAGCATTTT. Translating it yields CASNSRDGGDQPQHF.

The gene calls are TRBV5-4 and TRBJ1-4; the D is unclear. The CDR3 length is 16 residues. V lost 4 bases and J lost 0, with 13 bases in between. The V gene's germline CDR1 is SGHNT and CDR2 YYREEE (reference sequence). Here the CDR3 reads CASSAETDATNEKLFF. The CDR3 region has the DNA TGTGCCAGCAGCGCGGAGACGGATGCAACTAATGAAAAACTGTTTTTT. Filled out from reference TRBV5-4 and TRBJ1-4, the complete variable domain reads ETGVTQSPTHLIKTRGQQVTLRCSSQSGHNTVSWYQQALGQGPQFIFQYYREEENGRGNFPPRFSGLQFPNYSSELNVNALELDDSALYLCASSAETDATNEKLFFGSGTQLSVL.

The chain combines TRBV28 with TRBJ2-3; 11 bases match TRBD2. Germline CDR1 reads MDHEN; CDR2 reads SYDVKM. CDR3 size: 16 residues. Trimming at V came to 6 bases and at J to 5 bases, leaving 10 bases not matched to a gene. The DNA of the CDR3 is TGTGCCAGCAGCCCTAAACTAGCGGGAGTTGTAGATACGCAGTATTTT. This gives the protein CASSPKLAGVVDTQYF.

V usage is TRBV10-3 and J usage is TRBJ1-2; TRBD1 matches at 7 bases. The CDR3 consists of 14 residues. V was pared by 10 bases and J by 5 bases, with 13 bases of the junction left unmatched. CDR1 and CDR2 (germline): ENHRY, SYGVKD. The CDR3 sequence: CATETPGTAYGYTF. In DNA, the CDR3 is TGTGCCACGGAGACACCCGGGACAGCTTATGGCTACACCTTC.

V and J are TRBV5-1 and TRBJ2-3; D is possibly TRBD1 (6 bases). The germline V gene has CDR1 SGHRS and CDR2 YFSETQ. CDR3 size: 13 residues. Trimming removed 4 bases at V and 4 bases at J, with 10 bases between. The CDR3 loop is CASSRTAPDTQYF. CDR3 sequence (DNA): TGCGCCAGCAGCCGGACAGCACCAGATACGCAGTATTTT.

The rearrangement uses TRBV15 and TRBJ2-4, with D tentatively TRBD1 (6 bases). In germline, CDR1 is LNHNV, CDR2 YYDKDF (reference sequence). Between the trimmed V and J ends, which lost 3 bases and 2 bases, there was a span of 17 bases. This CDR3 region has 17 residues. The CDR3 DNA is TGTGCCACCAGCAGGGAATCAATACAGGGTACCAAAAACATTCAGTACTTC. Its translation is CATSRESIQGTKNIQYF.

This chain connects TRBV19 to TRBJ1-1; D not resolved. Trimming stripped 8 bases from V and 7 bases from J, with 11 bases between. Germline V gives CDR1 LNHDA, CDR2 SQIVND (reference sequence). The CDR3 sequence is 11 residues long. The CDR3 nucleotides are TGTGCCAGTTGGTGGGGAGGTGAAGCTTTCTTT. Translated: CASWWGGEAFF.

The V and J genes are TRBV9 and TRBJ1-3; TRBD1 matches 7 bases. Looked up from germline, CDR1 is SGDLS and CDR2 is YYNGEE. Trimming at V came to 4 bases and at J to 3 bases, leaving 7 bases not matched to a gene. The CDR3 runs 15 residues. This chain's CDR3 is CASSLTGKFGNTIYF. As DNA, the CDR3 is TGTGCCAGCAGCTTGACAGGGAAATTTGGAAACACCATATATTTT.

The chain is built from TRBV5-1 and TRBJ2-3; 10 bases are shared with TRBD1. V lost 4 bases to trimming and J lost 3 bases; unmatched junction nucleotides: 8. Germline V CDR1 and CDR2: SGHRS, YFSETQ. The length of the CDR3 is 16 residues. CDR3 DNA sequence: TGCGCCAGCAGCCGCCTTGGACAGGGGGGAACAGATACGCAGTATTTT. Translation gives CASSRLGQGGTDTQYF.

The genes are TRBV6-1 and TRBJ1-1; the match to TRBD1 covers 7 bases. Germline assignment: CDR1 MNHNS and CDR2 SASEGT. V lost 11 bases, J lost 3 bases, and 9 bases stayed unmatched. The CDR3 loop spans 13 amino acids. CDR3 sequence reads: CAAKRQGDTEAFF. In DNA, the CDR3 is TGTGCCGCAAAGAGACAGGGCGACACTGAAGCTTTCTTT.

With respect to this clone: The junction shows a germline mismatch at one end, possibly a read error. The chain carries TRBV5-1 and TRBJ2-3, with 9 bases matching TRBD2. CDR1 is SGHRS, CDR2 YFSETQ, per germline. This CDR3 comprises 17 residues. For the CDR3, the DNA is TGCGCCAGCAACTTGCCGTCCATAAGCGGGAGGTCAGATACGCAGTATTTT. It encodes CASNLPSISGRSDTQYF.